This TCR beta chain was identified during a study of blood T cell repertoires in COVID-19. The wider study: Acute and convalescent COVID-19 specimens originated in the United States, Italy and Spain.

Method: immunoSEQ multiplex PCR; TCRdb's copy keeps in-frame clones and lacks some. The data hold approximately 170,000 clones, with around 84% observed a single time. Germline CDR1 reads LGHDT; CDR2 reads YNNKEL (reference sequence). CDR3 length: 15 residues. V was pared by 2 bases and J by 5 bases, with 15 bases between. This TCR was sampled from a woman aged 30 to 39 who had recovered from COVID-19. The sample comprised PBMCs or T cells enriched from blood (not recorded which). The V gene is TRBV3-1 (or the pseudogene TRBV3-2), the J gene TRBJ2-5; D possibly corresponds to TRBD1 (7 bases). CDR3 amino acids: CASSQLGGAGETQYF. The DNA of the CDR3 is TGTGCCAGCAGCCAACTAGGGGGCGCGGGGGAGACCCAGTACTTC.